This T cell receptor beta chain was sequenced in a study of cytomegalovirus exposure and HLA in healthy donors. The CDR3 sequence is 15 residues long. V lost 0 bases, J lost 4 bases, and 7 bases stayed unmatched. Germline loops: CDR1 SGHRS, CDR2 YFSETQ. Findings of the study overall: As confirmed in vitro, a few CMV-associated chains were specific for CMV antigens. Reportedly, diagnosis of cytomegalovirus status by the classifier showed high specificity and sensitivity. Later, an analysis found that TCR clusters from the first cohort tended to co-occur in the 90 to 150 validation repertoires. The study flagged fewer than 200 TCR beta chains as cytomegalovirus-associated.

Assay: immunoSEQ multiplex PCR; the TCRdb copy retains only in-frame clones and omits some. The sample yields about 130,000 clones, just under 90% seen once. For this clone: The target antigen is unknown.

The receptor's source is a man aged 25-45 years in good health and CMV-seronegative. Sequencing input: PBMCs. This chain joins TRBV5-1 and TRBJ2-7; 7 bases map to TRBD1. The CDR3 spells CASSLAHRGMYEQYF. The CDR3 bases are TGCGCCAGCAGCTTGGCACACAGGGGTATGTACGAGCAGTACTTC.